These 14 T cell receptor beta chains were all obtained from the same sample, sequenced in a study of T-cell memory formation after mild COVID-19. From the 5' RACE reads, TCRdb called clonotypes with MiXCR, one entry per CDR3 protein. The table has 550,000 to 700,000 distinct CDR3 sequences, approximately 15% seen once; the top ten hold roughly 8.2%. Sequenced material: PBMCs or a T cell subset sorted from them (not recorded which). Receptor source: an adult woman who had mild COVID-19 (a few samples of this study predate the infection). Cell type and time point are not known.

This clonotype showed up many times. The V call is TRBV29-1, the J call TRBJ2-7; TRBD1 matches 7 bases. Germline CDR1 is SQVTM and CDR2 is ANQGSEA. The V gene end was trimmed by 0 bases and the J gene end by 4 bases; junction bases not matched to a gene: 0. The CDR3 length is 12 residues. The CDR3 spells CSVEDRGYEQYF. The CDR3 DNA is TGCAGCGTTGAAGACAGGGGGTACGAGCAGTACTTC.

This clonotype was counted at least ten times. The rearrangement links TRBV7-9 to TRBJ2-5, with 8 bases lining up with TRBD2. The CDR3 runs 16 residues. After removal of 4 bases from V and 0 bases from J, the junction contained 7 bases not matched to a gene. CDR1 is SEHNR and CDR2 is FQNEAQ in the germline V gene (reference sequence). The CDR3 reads CASSSSGLEYQETQYF. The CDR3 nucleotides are TGTGCCAGCAGCTCTTCGGGACTAGAGTACCAAGAGACCCAGTACTTC.

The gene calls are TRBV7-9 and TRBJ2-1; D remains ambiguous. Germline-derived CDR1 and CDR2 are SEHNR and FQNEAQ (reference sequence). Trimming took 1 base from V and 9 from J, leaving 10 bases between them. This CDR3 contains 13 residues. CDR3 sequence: CASSLELEPEQFF. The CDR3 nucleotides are TGTGCCAGCAGCTTAGAGTTAGAACCTGAGCAGTTCTTC. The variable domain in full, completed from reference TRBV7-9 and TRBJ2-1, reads DTGVSQNPRHKITKRGQNVTFRCDPISEHNRLYWYRQTLGQGPEFLTYFQNEAQLEKSRLLSDRFSAERPKGSFSTLEIQRTEQGDSAMYLCASSLELEPEQFFGPGTRLTVL.

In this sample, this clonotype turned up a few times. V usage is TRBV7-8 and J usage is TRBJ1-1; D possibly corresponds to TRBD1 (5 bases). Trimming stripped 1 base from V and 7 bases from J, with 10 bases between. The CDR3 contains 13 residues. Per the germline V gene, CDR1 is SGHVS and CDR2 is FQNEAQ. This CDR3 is CASSLERGGEAFF. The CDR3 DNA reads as TGTGCCAGCAGCTTAGAGCGGGGGGGTGAAGCTTTCTTT.

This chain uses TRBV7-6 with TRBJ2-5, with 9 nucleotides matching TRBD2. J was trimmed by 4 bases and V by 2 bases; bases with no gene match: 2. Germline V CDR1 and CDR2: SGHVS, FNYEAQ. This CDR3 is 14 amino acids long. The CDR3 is CASSLLSGRETQYF. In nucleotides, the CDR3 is TGTGCCAGCAGCTTACTTAGCGGGAGAGAGACCCAGTACTTC.

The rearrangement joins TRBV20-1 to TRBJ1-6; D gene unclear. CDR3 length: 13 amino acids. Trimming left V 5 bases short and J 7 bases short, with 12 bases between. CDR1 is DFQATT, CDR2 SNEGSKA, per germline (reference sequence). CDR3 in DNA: TGCAGTGCTCTCCGGGCCGCAAATTCACCCCTCCACTTT. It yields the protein CSALRAANSPLHF.

DNA of the CDR3: TGCGCCAGCAGCCCCGGACAGGATTTGTTGAACGAGCAGTACTTC. Protein sequence: CASSPGQDLLNEQYF. This sequence joins TRBV5-1 and TRBJ2-7; 7 bases line up with TRBD1. Germline V lookup: CDR1 SGHRS, CDR2 YFSETQ. The CDR3 covers 15 residues. V trimming: 4 bases; J trimming: 5 bases; junction bases outside the gene matches: 12.

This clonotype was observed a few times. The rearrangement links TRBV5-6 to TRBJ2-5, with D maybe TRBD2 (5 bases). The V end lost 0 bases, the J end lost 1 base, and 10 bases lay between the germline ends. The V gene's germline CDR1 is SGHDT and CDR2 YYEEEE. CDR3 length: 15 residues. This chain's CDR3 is CASSLVRGTQETQYF. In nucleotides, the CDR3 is TGTGCCAGCAGCTTGGTTCGGGGAACCCAAGAGACCCAGTACTTC. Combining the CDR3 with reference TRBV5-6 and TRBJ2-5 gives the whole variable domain DAGVTQSPTHLIKTRGQQVTLRCSPKSGHDTVSWYQQALGQGPQFIFQYYEEEERQRGNFPDRFSGHQFPNYSSELNVNALLLGDSALYLCASSLVRGTQETQYFGPGTRLLVL.

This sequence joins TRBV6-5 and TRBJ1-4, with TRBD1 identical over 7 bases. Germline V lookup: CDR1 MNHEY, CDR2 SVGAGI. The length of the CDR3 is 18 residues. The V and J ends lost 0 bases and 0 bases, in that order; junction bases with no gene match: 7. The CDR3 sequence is CASSYSRQGPTTNEKLFF. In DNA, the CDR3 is TGTGCCAGCAGTTACTCAAGACAGGGACCAACAACTAATGAAAAACTGTTTTTT.

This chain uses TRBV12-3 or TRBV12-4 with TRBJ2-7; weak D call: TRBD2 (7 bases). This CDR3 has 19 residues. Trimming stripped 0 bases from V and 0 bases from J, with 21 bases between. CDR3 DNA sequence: TGTGCCAGCAGTTTAGCGCTAAAGGTACAGGGAGGGTACTCCTACGAGCAGTACTTC. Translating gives CASSLALKVQGGYSYEQYF.

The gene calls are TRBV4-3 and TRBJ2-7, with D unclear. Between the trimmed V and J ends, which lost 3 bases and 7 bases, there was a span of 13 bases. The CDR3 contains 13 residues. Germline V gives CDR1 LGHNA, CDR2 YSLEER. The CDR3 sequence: CASSHGRAEEQYF. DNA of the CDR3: TGCGCCAGCAGCCATGGAAGGGCAGAAGAGCAGTACTTC.

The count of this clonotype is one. The CDR3 DNA reads TGCAGCGTTTCACTAAGCTCTGGGGCCAACGTCCTGACTTTC. Its translation is CSVSLSSGANVLTF. The J gene is TRBJ2-6, the V gene TRBV29-1; no reliable D call. With 5 bases removed from V and 0 bases from J, the gap between germline ends came to 8 bases. The CDR3 loop spans 14 amino acids. Germline-derived CDR1 and CDR2 are SQVTM and ANQGSEA.

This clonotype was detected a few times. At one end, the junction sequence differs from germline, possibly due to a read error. The CDR3, as DNA: TGTGCCTGCAGTATGTGGGCCAACGAGCAGTACTTC. Translation gives CACSMWANEQYF. The J gene is TRBJ2-7, the V gene TRBV7-9; D remains unclear. Germline loops: CDR1 SEHNR, CDR2 FQNEAQ (reference sequence). There are 12 residues in the CDR3.

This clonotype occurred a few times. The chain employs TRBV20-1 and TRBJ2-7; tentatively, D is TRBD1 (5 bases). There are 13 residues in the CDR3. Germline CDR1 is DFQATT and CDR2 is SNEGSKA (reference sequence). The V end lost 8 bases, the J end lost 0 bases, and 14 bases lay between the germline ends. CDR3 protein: CSPAGLSSYEQYF. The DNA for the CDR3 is TGCAGTCCTGCAGGGCTCAGCTCCTACGAGCAGTACTTC.